This T cell receptor (beta chain) was sequenced for a study of control samples from healthy donors and cancer patients. The method was immunoSEQ multiplex PCR; TCRdb's version includes in-frame clones alone and lacks a portion of them. The table records about 180,000 clones, 75% to 95% of them present only once. CDR1 and CDR2 (germline): MNHEY, SMNVEV (reference sequence). Germline trimming cut 3 bases from V and 3 bases from J; bases unmatched to any gene: 4. The CDR3 runs 15 residues. This chain links TRBV27 with TRBJ2-7, with 11 nucleotides matching TRBD2. The sequencing input was blood. The sequence derives from a woman in her thirties or forties in good health. DNA for the CDR3: TGTGCCAGCAGTTTGTCCGGACTAGCGGGCTACGAGCAGTACTTC. Its protein product is CASSLSGLAGYEQYF.